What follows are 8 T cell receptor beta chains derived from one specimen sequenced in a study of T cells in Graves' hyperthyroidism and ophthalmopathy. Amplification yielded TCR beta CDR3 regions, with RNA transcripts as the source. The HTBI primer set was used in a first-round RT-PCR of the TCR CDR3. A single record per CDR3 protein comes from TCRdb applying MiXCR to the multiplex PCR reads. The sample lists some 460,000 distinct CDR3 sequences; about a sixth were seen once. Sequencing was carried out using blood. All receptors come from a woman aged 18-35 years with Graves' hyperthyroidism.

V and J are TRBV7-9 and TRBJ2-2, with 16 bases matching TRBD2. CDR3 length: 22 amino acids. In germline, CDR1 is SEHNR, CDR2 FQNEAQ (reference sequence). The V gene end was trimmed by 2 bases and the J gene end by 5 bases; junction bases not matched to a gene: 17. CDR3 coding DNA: TGTGCCAGCAGCTTACCGCCGGGACTAGCGGGAGGGCCGGCTCACCCTACCGGGGAGCTGTTTTTT. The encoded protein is CASSLPPGLAGGPAHPTGELFF.

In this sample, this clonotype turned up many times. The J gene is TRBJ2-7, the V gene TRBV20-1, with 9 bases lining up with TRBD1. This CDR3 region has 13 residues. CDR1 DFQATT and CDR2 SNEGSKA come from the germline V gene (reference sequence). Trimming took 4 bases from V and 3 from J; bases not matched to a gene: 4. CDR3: CSATTGGHYEQYF. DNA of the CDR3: TGCAGTGCTACGACAGGGGGACACTACGAGCAGTACTTC.

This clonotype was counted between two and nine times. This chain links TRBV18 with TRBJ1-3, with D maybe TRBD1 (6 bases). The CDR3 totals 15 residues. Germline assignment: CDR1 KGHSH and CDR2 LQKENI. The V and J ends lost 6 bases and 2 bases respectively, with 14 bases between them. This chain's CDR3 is CASSRRGVAGNTIYF. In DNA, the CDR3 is TGTGCCAGCTCCCGCAGGGGAGTCGCTGGAAACACCATATATTTT. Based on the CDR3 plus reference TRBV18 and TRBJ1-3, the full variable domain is NAGVMQNPRHLVRRRGQEARLRCSPMKGHSHVYWYRQLPEEGLKFMVYLQKENIIDESGMPKERFSAEFPKEGPSILRIQQVVRGDSAAYFCASSRRGVAGNTIYFGEGSWLTVV.

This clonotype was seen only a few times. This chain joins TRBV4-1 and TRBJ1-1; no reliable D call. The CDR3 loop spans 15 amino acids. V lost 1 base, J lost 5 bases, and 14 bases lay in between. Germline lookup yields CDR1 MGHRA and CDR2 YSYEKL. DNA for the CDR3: TGCGCCAGCAGCCAAGTATCGAGGTTGCTGACTGAAGCTTTCTTT. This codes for CASSQVSRLLTEAFF.

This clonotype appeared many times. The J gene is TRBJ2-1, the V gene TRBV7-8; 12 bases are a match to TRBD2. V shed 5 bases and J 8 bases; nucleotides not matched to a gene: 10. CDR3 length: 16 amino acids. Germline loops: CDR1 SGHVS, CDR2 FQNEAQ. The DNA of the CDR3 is TGTGCCAGCAGCCCCCGGCTAGCGGGAGGGCCCGATGAGCAGTTCTTC. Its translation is CASSPRLAGGPDEQFF. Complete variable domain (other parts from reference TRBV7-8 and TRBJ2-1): GAGVSQSPRYKVAKRGQDVALRCDPISGHVSLFWYQQALGQGPEFLTYFQNEAQLDKSGLPSDRFFAERPEGSVSTLKIQRTQQEDSAVYLCASSPRLAGGPDEQFFGPGTRLTVL.

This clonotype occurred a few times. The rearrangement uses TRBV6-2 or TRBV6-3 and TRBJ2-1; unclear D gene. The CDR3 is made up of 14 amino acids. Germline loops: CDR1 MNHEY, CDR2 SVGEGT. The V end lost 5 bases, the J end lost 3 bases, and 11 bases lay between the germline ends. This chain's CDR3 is CASSVTQYYNEQFF. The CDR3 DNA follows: TGTGCCAGCAGTGTCACCCAATACTACAATGAGCAGTTCTTC.

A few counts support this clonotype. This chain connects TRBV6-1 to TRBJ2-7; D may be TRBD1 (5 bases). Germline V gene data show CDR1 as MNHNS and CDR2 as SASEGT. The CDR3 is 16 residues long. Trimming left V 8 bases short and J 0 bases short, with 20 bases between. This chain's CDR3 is CASRKVPWGSSYEQYF. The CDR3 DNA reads TGTGCCAGCCGGAAAGTTCCCTGGGGCAGCTCCTACGAGCAGTACTTC.

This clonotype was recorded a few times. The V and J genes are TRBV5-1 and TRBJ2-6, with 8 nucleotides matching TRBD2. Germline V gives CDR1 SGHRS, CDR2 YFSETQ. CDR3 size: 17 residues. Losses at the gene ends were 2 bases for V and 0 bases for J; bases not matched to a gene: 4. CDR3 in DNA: TGCGCCAGCAGCTTCTCCGGGGGGGTCTCTGGGGCCAACGTCCTGACTTTC. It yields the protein CASSFSGGVSGANVLTF.